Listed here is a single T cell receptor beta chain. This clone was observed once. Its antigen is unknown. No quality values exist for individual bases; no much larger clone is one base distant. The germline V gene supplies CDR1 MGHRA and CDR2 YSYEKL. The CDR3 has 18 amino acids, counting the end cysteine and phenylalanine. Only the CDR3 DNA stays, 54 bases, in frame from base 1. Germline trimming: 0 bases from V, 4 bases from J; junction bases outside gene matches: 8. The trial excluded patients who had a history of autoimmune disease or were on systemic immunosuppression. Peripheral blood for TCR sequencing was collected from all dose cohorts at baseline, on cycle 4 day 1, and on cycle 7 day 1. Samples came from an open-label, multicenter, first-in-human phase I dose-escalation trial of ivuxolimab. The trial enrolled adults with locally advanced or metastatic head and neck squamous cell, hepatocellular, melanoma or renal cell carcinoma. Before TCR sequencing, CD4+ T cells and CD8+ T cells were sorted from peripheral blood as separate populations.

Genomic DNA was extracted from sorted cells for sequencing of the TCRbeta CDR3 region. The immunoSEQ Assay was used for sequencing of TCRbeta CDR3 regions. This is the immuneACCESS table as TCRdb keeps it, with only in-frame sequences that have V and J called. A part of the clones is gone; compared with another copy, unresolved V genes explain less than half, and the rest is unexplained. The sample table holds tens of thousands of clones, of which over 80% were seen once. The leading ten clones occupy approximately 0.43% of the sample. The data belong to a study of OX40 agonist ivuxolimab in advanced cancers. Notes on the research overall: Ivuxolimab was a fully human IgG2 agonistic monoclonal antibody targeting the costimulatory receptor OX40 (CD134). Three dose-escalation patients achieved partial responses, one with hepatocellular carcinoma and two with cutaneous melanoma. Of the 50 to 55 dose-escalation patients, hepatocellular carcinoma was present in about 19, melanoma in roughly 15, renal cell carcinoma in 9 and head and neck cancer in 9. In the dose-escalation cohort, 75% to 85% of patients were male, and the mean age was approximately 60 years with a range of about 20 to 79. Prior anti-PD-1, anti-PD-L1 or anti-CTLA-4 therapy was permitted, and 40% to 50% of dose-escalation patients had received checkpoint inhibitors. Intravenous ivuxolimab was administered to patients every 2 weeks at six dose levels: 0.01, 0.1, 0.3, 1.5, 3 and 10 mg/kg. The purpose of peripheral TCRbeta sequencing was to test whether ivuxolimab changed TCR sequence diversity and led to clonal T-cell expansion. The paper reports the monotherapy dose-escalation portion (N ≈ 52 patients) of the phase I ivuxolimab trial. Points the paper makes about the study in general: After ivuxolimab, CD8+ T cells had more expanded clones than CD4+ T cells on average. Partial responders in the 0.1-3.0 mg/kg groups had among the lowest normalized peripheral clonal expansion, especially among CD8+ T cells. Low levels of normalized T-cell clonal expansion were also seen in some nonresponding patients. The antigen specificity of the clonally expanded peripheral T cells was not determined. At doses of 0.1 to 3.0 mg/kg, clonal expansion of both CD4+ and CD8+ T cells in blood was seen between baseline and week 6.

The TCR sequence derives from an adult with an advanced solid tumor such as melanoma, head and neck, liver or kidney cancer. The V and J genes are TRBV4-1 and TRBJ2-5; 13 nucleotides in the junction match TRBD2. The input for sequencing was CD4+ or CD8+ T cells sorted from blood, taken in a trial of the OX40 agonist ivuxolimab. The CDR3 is CASSQDWRTSGSGETQYF. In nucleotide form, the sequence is TGCGCCAGCAGCCAAGATTGGAGGACTAGCGGGAGTGGAGAGACCCAGTACTTC.